The 23 T cell receptor beta chains reported below all come from one sample, sequenced in a study of CD8 T cells in ankylosing spondylitis. Via MiXCR, TCRdb re-called the 5' RACE reads, giving one row per CDR3 protein. The table lists tens of thousands of distinct CDR3 sequences, about 6.2% of them singletons, with approximately 5% in the top ten. Sequencing was done on a sample of synovial fluid, either unsorted or a sorted T cell fraction (not recorded which). The receptors here all came from a male donor with ankylosing spondylitis.

This clonotype was counted between two and nine times. The genes are TRBV9 and TRBJ2-5; perhaps TRBD2 as D (7 bases). The CDR3 is 16 residues long. CDR1 and CDR2 from the germline V gene are SGDLS and YYNGEE. V dropped 3 bases and J dropped 4 bases, with 19 bases sitting between them. This chain's CDR3 is CASSEGGLRDAETQYF. The CDR3 region has the DNA TGTGCCAGCAGCGAGGGGGGGTTGCGGGATGCAGAGACCCAGTACTTC.

This clonotype was seen a handful of times. This chain connects TRBV2 to TRBJ2-7; D gene ambiguous. Germline lookup yields CDR1 SNHLY and CDR2 FYNNEI. V was trimmed by 7 bases and J by 1 base, leaving 11 bases between them. This CDR3 has 13 residues. CDR3 coding DNA: TGTGCCAGCAATCATCCCCTGTCCTACGAGCAGTACTTC. This sequence encodes CASNHPLSYEQYF.

This clonotype came up many times. This chain uses TRBV20-1 with TRBJ1-3; D not resolved. Germline V CDR1 and CDR2: DFQATT, SNEGSKA (reference sequence). CDR3 length: 14 residues. With 3 bases removed from V and 4 bases from J, the gap between germline ends came to 13 bases. CDR3 sequence reads: CSASLHGVGNTIYF. Here the CDR3 DNA reads TGCAGTGCTAGCCTGCATGGGGTAGGAAACACCATATATTTT.

This clonotype appeared many times. The chain joins TRBV20-1 to TRBJ1-5; TRBD1 might be the D (6 bases). The length of the CDR3 is 14 residues. Germline-derived CDR1 and CDR2 are DFQATT and SNEGSKA (reference sequence). The V and J ends lost 3 bases and 2 bases respectively, with 11 bases between them. The CDR3, as DNA: TGCAGTGCTAGCAGGGGAGGGGGCAATCAGCCCCAGCATTTT. Translation: CSASRGGGNQPQHF.

This rearrangement joins TRBV18 to TRBJ2-2, with D maybe TRBD1 (5 bases). The CDR3 runs to 16 residues. Germline assignment: CDR1 KGHSH and CDR2 LQKENI. V lost 3 bases and J 6 bases, leaving 17 bases between the germline ends. CDR3 nucleotides: TGTGCCAGCTCACCGGGTCAGGACAACCGGGCCGGGGAGCTGTTTTTT. The encoded protein is CASSPGQDNRAGELFF.

The chain joins TRBV19 to TRBJ2-4; D might be TRBD1 (5 bases). The ends were cut back, 5 bases at V and 5 bases at J, with 16 bases in the middle. The V gene's germline CDR1 is LNHDA and CDR2 SQIVND (reference sequence). The CDR3 is 15 residues long. The CDR3 DNA sequence: TGTGCCAGTAGTGCACGGCAGGGTCGCCAAAACATTCAGTACTTC. It codes for CASSARQGRQNIQYF.

This clonotype was observed many times. The CDR3 loop is CASSQSFRRLAGASEQFF. DNA of the CDR3: TGTGCCAGCAGCCAAAGTTTTCGTCGACTAGCGGGAGCATCTGAGCAGTTCTTC. The gene calls are TRBV4-2 and TRBJ2-1; 12 bases agree with TRBD2. CDR3 size: 18 residues. Germline loops: CDR1 LGHNA, CDR2 YNFKEQ. The trim removed 2 bases at V and 9 bases at J, leaving 14 bases unmatched.

CDR3 amino acids: CVDTPTSGSSYEQYF. The CDR3 bases are TGCGTTGATACGCCGACTAGCGGGAGCTCCTACGAGCAGTACTTC. The chain has TRBV29-1 and TRBJ2-7, with 12 bases identical to TRBD2. Germline CDR1 and CDR2: SQVTM and ANQGSEA. The CDR3 runs 15 residues.

This clonotype was found many times. The J gene is TRBJ2-7, the V gene TRBV7-2; D gene unclear. The CDR3 spans 11 residues. Trimming stripped 2 bases from V and 3 bases from J, with 2 bases between. Per germline, CDR1 SGHTA and CDR2 FQGNSA. Written as DNA, the CDR3 is TGTGCCAGCAGCTTATACTACGAGCAGTACTTC. Amino acid sequence: CASSLYYEQYF.

This clonotype was recorded many times. The chain has TRBV6-2 or TRBV6-3 and TRBJ1-5; TRBD1 agrees at 7 bases. Germline V lookup: CDR1 MNHEY, CDR2 SVGEGT. The CDR3 sequence is 12 residues long. The J segment lost 9 bases and the V segment lost 7 bases, leaving 6 bases of the junction unmatched. Here the CDR3 reads CASNDRDRPQHF. DNA for the CDR3: TGTGCCAGCAATGACAGGGATCGGCCCCAGCATTTT.

This clonotype was found once. The chain uses TRBV2 and TRBJ2-1; no clear D. Trimming cost V 8 bases and J 10 bases, with 15 bases left between them. The CDR3 covers 12 residues. Germline loops: CDR1 SNHLY, CDR2 FYNNEI. DNA of the CDR3: TGTGCCAGCGTATTCCTGAGCGAGGAGCAGTTCTTC. Translated: CASVFLSEEQFF.

This chain links TRBV2 with TRBJ2-1; D possibly corresponds to TRBD2 (5 bases). Germline V lookup: CDR1 SNHLY, CDR2 FYNNEI. Trimming stripped 8 bases from V and 6 bases from J, with 11 bases between. The CDR3 runs to 12 residues. The CDR3: CASFASSNEQFF. The DNA for the CDR3 is TGTGCCAGCTTCGCTAGCAGCAATGAGCAGTTCTTC.

This clonotype was observed at least ten times. CDR3 sequence: CASSESRQATAYNEQFF. CDR3 nucleotides: TGCGCCAGCAGTGAGTCTAGGCAGGCGACGGCCTACAATGAGCAGTTCTTC. The chain employs TRBV10-1 and TRBJ2-1, with D unclear. V was pared by 0 bases and J by 2 bases, with 14 bases between. Germline V CDR1 and CDR2: WNHNN, SYGVQD (reference sequence). This CDR3 is 17 amino acids long.

The sample holds many counts of this clonotype. This chain links TRBV9 with TRBJ2-5; D is unresolved. CDR3 length equals 13 residues. With 5 bases removed from V and 2 bases from J, the gap between germline ends came to 10 bases. Germline V lookup: CDR1 SGDLS, CDR2 YYNGEE. CDR3 in DNA: TGTGCCAGCAGTGTCGTCGATCAAGAGACCCAGTACTTC. This codes for CASSVVDQETQYF.

This clonotype was seen ten or more times. V gene TRBV28 combines with J gene TRBJ2-7; D ambiguous. The germline V gene has CDR1 MDHEN and CDR2 SYDVKM. Trimming pared 6 bases from V and 3 bases from J, leaving 15 bases between. This CDR3 spans 14 amino acids. CDR3 sequence: CASSIIPKLYEQYF. CDR3 bases: TGTGCCAGCAGCATCATACCAAAGCTCTACGAGCAGTACTTC. The entire variable domain, with the rest obtained from reference TRBV28 and TRBJ2-7, is as follows: DVKVTQSSRYLVKRTGEKVFLECVQDMDHENMFWYRQDPGLGLRLIYFSYDVKMKEKGDIPEGYSVSREKKERFSLILESASTNQTSMYLCASSIIPKLYEQYFGPGTRLTVT.

Sample share makes this clonotype large. The chain employs TRBV7-9 and TRBJ2-7; tentatively, D is TRBD1 or TRBD2 (6 bases each). Per the germline V gene, CDR1 is SEHNR and CDR2 is FQNEAQ (reference sequence). Trimming removed 3 bases at V and 6 bases at J, with 12 bases between. This CDR3 contains 13 residues. Written as DNA, the CDR3 is TGTGCCAGCAGCTTGTTCGAGGGGGGCGAGCAGTACTTC. It yields the protein CASSLFEGGEQYF.

This clonotype was recorded many times. CDR3: CSARLGGLHGYTF. The CDR3 bases are TGCAGTGCACGCCTCGGGGGCCTCCATGGCTACACCTTC. This rearrangement joins TRBV20-1 to TRBJ1-2; a possible D gene is TRBD1 (6 bases). V was clipped by 6 bases and J by 6 bases, with 17 bases between them. The length of the CDR3 is 13 residues. Germline V CDR1 and CDR2: DFQATT, SNEGSKA (reference sequence).

This clonotype was observed a few times. The chain uses TRBV12-3 or TRBV12-4 and TRBJ2-7, with TRBD1 matching over 9 bases. The CDR3 runs to 14 residues. Germline trimming cut 7 bases from V and 3 bases from J; bases unmatched to any gene: 7. The CDR3 spells CASNLQGANYEQYF. The CDR3 bases are TGTGCCAGCAATCTACAGGGGGCGAACTACGAGCAGTACTTC.

This clonotype was detected many times. The gene calls are TRBV29-1 and TRBJ2-5; 8 bases match TRBD1. The germline V gene has CDR1 SQVTM and CDR2 ANQGSEA. This CDR3 spans 13 amino acids. V gave up 7 bases and J gave up 5 bases; unmatched junction bases: 9. The CDR3, as DNA: TGCAGCGGGACCGGGCAGGGGGCTGAGACCCAGTACTTC. It is translated as CSGTGQGAETQYF.

This clonotype has ten or more counts. The chain couples TRBV29-1 to TRBJ2-5; 8 bases line up with TRBD1. Germline V gene sequence: CDR1 SQVTM, CDR2 ANQGSEA. Trimming removed 6 bases from V and 4 bases from J; junction bases left unmatched: 7. This CDR3 is built from 13 residues. The CDR3 coding sequence is TGCAGCGTGGACAGGGTTGGGGGAGAGACCCAGTACTTC. Residues: CSVDRVGGETQYF.

There are a few counts of this clonotype. The CDR3 loop is CASRKNQDAWDTIYF. Written as DNA, the CDR3 is TGTGCCAGCAGAAAGAATCAGGACGCTTGGGACACCATATATTTT. The V and J genes are TRBV2 and TRBJ1-3, with no clear D. From germline, CDR1 is SNHLY and CDR2 FYNNEI. The CDR3 is made up of 15 amino acids. Deletions cut 6 bases from V and 8 bases from J, with 20 bases between.

This clonotype was recorded many times. J is TRBJ2-1 and V is TRBV28; TRBD2 might be the D (6 bases). Germline loops: CDR1 MDHEN, CDR2 SYDVKM. The CDR3 runs to 12 residues. V shed 2 bases and J shed 13 bases, with 12 bases lying between them. CDR3 DNA: TGTGCCAGCAGTTTAAGTGGGAGGAACCAGTTCTTC. Protein sequence: CASSLSGRNQFF.

This clonotype was seen a handful of times. J is TRBJ2-2 and V is TRBV6-2 or TRBV6-3; tentative D call: TRBD2 (6 bases). CDR1 is MNHEY and CDR2 is SVGEGT in the germline V gene. V was shortened by 4 bases and J by 0 bases, with 15 bases between the two germline ends. This CDR3 comprises 17 residues. CDR3 coding DNA: TGTGCCAGCAGTTCAACGGGAGACCCCTCGAACACCGGGGAGCTGTTTTTT. This encodes CASSSTGDPSNTGELFF.